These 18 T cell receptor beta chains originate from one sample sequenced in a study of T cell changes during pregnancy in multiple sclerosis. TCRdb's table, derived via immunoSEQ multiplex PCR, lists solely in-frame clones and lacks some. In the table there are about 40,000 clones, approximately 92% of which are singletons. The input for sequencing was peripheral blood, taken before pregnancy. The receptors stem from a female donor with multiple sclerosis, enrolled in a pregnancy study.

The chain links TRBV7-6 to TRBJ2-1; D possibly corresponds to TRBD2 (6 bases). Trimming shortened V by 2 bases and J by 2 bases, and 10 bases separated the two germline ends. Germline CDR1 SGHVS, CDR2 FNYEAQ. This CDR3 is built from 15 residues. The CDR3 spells CASSLSSGTYNEQFF. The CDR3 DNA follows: TGTGCCAGCAGCTTAAGTAGCGGAACCTACAATGAGCAGTTCTTC.

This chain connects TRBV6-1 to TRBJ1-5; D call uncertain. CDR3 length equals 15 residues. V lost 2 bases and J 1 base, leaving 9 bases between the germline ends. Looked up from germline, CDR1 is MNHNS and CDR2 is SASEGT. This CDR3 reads CASSESGVSNQPQHF. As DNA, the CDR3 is TGTGCCAGCAGTGAAAGCGGGGTGAGCAATCAGCCCCAGCATTTT.

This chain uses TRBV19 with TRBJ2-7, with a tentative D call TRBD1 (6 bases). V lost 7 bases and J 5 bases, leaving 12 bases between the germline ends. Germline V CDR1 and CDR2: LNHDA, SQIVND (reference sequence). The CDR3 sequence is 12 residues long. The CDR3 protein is CASKDRGNEQYF. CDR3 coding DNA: TGTGCCAGTAAAGATAGGGGGAACGAGCAGTACTTC.

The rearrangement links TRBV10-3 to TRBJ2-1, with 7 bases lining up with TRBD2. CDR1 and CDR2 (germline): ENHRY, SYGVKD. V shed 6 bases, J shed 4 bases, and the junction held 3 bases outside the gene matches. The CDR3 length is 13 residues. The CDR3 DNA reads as TGTGCCATCAGGACTAGCACATACAATGAGCAGTTCTTC. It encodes CAIRTSTYNEQFF.

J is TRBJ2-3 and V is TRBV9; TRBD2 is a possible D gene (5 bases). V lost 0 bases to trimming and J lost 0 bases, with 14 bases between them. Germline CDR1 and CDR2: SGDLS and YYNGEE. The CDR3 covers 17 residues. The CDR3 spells CASSVGEGTTSTDTQYF. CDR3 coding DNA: TGTGCCAGCAGCGTAGGAGAGGGAACTACTAGCACAGATACGCAGTATTTT.

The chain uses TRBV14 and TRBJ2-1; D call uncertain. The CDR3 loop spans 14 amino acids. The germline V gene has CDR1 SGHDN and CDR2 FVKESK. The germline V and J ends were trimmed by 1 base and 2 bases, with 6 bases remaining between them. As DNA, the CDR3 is TGTGCCAGCAGCCAAGCGTTAGCCTACAATGAGCAGTTCTTC. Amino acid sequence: CASSQALAYNEQFF.

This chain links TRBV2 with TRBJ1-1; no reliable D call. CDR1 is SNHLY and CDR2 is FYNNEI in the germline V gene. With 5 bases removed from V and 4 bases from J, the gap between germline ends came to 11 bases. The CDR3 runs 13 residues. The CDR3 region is CASSLQHLTEAFF. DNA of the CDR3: TGTGCCAGCAGTCTCCAACACCTCACTGAAGCTTTCTTT.

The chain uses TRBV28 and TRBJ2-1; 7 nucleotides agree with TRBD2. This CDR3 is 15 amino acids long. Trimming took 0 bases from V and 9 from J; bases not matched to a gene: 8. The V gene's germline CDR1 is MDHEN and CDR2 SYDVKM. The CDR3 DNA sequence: TGTGCCAGCAGTTTATGGAGGGCCGGGACTACTGAGCAGTTCTTC. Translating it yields CASSLWRAGTTEQFF.

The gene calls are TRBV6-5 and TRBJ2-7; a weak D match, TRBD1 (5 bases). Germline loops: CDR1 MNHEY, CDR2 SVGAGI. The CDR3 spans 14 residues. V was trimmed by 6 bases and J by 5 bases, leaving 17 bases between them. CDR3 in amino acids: CASRGASRPNEQYF. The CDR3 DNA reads TGTGCCAGCAGAGGGGCCAGTCGCCCCAACGAGCAGTACTTC.

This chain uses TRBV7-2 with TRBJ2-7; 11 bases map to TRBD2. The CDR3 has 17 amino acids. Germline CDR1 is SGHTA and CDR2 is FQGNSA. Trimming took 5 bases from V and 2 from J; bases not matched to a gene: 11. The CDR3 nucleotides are TGTGCCAGCAGCCCCGGTAGCGGGAGGGCAAGGGCCTACGAGCAGTACTTC. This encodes CASSPGSGRARAYEQYF.

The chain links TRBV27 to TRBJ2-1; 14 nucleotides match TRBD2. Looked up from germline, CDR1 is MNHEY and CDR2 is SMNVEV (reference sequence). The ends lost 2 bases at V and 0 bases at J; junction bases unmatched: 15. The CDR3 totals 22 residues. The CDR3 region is CASSLRTGEGLAGVSSYNEQFF. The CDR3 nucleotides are TGTGCCAGCAGTTTACGGACAGGGGAGGGACTAGCGGGAGTAAGCTCCTACAATGAGCAGTTCTTC.

The CDR3: CASSAPGLAGYNEQFF. DNA of the CDR3: TGTGCCAGCAGCGCGCCGGGACTAGCGGGATACAATGAGCAGTTCTTC. The V gene is TRBV7-8, the J gene TRBJ2-1; 13 bases map to TRBD2. The CDR3 is 16 amino acids. The trim removed 5 bases at V and 4 bases at J, leaving 5 bases unmatched. The germline V gene encodes CDR1 SGHVS and CDR2 FQNEAQ.

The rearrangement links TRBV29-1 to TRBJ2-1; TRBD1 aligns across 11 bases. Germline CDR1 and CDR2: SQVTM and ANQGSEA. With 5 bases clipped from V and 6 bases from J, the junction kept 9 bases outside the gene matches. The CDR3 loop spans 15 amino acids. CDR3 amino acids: CSVTSGTGGFNEQFF. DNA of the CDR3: TGCAGCGTTACGAGTGGGACAGGGGGTTTCAATGAGCAGTTCTTC.

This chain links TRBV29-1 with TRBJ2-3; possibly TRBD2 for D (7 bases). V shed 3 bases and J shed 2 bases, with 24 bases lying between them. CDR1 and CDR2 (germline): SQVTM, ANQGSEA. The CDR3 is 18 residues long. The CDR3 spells CSVDGGQHGGSFTDTQYF. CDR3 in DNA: TGCAGCGTTGATGGGGGCCAGCATGGCGGGAGTTTCACAGATACGCAGTATTTT.

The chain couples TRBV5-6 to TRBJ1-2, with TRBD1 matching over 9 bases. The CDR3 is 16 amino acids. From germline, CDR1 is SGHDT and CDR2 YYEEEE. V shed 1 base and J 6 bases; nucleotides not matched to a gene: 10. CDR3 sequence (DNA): TGTGCCAGCAGCTTGTTGGGGACAGGGCCAACGGATGGCTACACCTTC. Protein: CASSLLGTGPTDGYTF. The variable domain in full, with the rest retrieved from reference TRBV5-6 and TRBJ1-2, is DAGVTQSPTHLIKTRGQQVTLRCSPKSGHDTVSWYQQALGQGPQFIFQYYEEEERQRGNFPDRFSGHQFPNYSSELNVNALLLGDSALYLCASSLLGTGPTDGYTFGSGTRLTVV.

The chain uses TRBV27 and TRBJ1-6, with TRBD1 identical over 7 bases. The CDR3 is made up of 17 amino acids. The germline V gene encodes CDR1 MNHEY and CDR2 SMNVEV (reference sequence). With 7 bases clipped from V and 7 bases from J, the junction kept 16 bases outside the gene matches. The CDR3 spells CASISRGTVRSNSPLHF. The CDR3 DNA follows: TGTGCCAGCATCTCTAGGGGGACAGTAAGGAGCAATTCACCCCTCCACTTT.

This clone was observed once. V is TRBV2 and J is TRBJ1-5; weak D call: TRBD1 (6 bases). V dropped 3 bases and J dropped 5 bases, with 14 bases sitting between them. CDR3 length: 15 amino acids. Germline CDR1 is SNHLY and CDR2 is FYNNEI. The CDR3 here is CASSDTRTDYQPQHF. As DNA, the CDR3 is TGTGCCAGCAGTGATACCAGGACAGACTATCAGCCCCAGCATTTT.

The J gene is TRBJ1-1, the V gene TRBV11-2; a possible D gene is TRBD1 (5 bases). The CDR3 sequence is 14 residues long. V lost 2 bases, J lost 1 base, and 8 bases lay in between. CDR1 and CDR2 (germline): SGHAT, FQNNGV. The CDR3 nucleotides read TGTGCCAGCAGCTTACAGGGCTGGAACACTGAAGCTTTCTTT. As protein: CASSLQGWNTEAFF.